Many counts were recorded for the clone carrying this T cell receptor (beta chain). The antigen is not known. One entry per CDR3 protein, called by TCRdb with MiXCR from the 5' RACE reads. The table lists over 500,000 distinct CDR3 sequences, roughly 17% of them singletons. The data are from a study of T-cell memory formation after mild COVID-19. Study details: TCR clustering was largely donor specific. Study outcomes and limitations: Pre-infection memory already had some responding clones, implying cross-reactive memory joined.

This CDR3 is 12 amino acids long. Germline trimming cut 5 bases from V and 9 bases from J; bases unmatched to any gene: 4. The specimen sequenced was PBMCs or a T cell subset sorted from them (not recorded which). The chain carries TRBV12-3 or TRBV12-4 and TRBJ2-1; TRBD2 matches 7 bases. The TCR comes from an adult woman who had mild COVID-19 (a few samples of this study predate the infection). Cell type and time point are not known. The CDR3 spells CASSVTSREQFF. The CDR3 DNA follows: TGTGCCAGCAGTGTGACTAGCCGTGAGCAGTTCTTC.